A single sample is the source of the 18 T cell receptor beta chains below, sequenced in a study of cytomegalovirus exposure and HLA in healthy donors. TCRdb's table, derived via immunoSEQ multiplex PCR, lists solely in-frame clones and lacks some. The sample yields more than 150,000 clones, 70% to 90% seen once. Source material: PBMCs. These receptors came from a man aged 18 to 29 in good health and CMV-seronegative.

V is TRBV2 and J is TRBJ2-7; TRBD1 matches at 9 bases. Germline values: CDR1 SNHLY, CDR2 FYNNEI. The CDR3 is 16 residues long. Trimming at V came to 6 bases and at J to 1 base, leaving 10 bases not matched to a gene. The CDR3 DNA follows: TGTGCCAGCAGATACAATCCCGGGACAGGGTCCTACGAGCAGTACTTC. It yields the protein CASRYNPGTGSYEQYF.

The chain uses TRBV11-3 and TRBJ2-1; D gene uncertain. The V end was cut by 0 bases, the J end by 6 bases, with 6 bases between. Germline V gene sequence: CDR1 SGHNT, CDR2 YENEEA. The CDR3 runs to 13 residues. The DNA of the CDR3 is TGTGCCAGCAGCTTAGATCTCAGCAATGAGCAGTTCTTC. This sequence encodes CASSLDLSNEQFF.

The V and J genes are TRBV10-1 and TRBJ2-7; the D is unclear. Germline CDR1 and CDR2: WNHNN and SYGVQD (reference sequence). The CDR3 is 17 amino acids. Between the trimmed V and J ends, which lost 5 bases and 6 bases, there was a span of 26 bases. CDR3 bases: TGCGCCAGCAGTTCCTCTGCCAGAGTTGGTGGGCCCTCCGAGCAGTACTTC. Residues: CASSSSARVGGPSEQYF.

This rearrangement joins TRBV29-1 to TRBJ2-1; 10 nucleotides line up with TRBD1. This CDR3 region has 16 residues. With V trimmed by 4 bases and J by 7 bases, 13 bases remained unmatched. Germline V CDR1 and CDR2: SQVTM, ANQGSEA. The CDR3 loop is CSVASPGQGTLNEQFF. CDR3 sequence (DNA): TGCAGCGTTGCGAGTCCGGGACAGGGGACTTTAAATGAGCAGTTCTTC.

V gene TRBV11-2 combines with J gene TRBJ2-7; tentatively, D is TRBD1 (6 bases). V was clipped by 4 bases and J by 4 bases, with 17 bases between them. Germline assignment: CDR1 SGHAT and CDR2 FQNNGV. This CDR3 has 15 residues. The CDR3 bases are TGTGCCAGCAGCTCGAACCAAGGACAGACTTACGAGCAGTACTTC. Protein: CASSSNQGQTYEQYF. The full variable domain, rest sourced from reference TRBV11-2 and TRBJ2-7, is EAGVAQSPRYKIIEKRQSVAFWCNPISGHATLYWYQQILGQGPKLLIQFQNNGVVDDSQLPKDRFSAERLKGVDSTLKIQPAKLEDSAVYLCASSSNQGQTYEQYFGPGTRLTVT.

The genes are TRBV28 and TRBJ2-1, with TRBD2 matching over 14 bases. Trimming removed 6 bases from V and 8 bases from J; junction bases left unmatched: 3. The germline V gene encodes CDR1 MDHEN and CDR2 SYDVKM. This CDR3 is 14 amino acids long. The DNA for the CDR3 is TGTGCCAGCAGGGGACTAGCGGGAGAATATGAGCAGTTCTTC. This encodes CASRGLAGEYEQFF.

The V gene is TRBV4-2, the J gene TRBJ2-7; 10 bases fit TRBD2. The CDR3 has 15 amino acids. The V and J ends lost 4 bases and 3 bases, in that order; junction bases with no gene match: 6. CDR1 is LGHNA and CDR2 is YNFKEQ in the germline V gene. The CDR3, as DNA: TGTGCCAGCAGCCGCCGACTAGCGGGTTACTACGAGCAGTACTTC. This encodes CASSRRLAGYYEQYF.

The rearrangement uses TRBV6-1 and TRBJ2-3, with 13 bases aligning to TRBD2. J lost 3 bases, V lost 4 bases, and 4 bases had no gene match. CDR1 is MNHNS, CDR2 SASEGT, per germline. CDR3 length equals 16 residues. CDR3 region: CASSGRTSGGTDTQYF. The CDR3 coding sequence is TGTGCCAGCAGTGGCCGGACTAGCGGGGGAACAGATACGCAGTATTTT.

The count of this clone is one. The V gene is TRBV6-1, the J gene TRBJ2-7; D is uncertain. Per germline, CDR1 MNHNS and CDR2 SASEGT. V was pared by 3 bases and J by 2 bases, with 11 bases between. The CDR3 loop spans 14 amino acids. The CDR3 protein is CASSELSRAYEQYF. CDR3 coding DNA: TGTGCCAGCAGTGAGTTATCACGAGCCTACGAGCAGTACTTC.

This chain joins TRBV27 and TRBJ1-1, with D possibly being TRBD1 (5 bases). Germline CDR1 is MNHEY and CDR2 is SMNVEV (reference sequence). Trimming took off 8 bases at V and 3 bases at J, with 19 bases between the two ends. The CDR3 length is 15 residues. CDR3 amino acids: CASYGGWGGDTEAFF. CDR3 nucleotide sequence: TGTGCCAGCTATGGGGGTTGGGGCGGGGACACTGAAGCTTTCTTT.

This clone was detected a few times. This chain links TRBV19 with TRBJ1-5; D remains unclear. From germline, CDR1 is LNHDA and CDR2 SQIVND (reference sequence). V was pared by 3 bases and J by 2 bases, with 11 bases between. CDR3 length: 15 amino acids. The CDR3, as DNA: TGTGCCAGTAGTATTTCGGGGAGGGGCAATCAGCCCCAGCATTTT. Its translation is CASSISGRGNQPQHF.

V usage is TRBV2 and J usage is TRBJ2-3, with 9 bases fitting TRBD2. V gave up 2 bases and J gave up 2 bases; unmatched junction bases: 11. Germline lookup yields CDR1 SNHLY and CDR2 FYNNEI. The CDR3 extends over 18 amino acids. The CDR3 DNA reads TGTGCCAGCAGTGAATGGGAGCTGGCGGGAGGGCCCACAGATACGCAGTATTTT. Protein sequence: CASSEWELAGGPTDTQYF.

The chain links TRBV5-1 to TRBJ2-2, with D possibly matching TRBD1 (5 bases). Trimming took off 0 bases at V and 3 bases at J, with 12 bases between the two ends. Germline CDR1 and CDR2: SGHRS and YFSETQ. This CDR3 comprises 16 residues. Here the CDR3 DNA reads TGCGCCAGCAGCTTGGGGCCCGAGACAGACACCGGGGAGCTGTTTTTT. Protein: CASSLGPETDTGELFF.

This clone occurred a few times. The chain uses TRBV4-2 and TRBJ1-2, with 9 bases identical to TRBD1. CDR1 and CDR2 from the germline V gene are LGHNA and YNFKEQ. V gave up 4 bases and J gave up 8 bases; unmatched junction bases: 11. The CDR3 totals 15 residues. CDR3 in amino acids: CASSRMGTGTEGYTF. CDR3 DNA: TGTGCCAGCAGCCGAATGGGGACAGGGACGGAGGGCTACACCTTC.

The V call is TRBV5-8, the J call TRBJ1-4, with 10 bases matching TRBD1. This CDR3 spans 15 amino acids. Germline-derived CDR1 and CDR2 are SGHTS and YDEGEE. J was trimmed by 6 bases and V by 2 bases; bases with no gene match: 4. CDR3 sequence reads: CASSLIGTGDEKLFF. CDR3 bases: TGTGCCAGCAGCTTAATCGGGACAGGGGATGAAAAACTGTTTTTT. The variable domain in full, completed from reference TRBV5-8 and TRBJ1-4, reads EAGVTQSPTHLIKTRGQQATLRCSPISGHTSVYWYQQALGLGLQFLLWYDEGEERNRGNFPPRFSGRQFPNYSSELNVNALELEDSALYLCASSLIGTGDEKLFFGSGTQLSVL.

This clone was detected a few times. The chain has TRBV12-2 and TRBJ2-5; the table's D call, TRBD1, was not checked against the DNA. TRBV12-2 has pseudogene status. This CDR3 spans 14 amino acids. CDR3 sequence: CASRLAGPKETQYF. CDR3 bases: TGTGCAAGTCGCTTAGCGGGCCCTAAAGAGACCCAGTACTTC.

The CDR3 DNA reads as TGTGCCAGCAGCTTGTTACTAGCGGGGGGGACTTACAATGAGCAGTTCTTC. Protein: CASSLLLAGGTYNEQFF. The V and J genes are TRBV5-6 and TRBJ2-1; 13 nucleotides agree with TRBD2. The V gene's germline CDR1 is SGHDT and CDR2 YYEEEE. The CDR3 is made up of 17 amino acids. V lost 1 base, J lost 4 bases, and 5 bases stayed unmatched.

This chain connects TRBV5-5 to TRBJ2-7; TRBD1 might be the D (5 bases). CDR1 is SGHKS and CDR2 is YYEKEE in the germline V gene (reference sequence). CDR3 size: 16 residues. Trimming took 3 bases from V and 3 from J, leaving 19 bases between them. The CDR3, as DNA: TGTGCCAGCAGCTCGCCAATTCGACAGACCTACTACGAGCAGTACTTC. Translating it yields CASSSPIRQTYYEQYF.